This entry lists 25 T cell receptor beta chains sequenced from one sample in a study of cytomegalovirus exposure and HLA in healthy donors. Generated by immunoSEQ multiplex PCR, the TCRdb table keeps only in-frame clones and is missing some. The data contain roughly 70,000 clones, 70% to 90% of them singletons. Input material: PBMCs. The receptors shown here come from a man aged 25-45 years in good health and CMV-seronegative.

J is TRBJ2-7 and V is TRBV7-2; D uncertain. V gave up 0 bases and J gave up 0 bases, with 12 bases separating them. The CDR3 spans 16 residues. Germline values: CDR1 SGHTA, CDR2 FQGNSA. CDR3 protein: CASSLAGRVYSYEQYF. CDR3 coding DNA: TGTGCCAGCAGCTTAGCGGGCAGAGTATACTCCTACGAGCAGTACTTC.

This sequence joins TRBV7-9 and TRBJ2-1; TRBD2 matches 12 bases. This CDR3 is 16 amino acids long. Germline V gene data show CDR1 as SEHNR and CDR2 as FQNEAQ (reference sequence). V was clipped by 5 bases and J by 4 bases; unmatched bases: 6. CDR3 coding DNA: TGTGCCAGCAGCCCGACTAGCGGGAGTCCTTACAATGAGCAGTTCTTC. Protein product: CASSPTSGSPYNEQFF.

This sequence joins TRBV13 and TRBJ2-3, with D perhaps TRBD2 (6 bases). Germline loops: CDR1 PRHDT, CDR2 FYEKMQ (reference sequence). The CDR3 contains 14 residues. V lost 2 bases to trimming and J lost 1 base, with 7 bases between them. For the CDR3, the DNA is TGTGCCAGCAGCTTATCTAGCGGCACAGATACGCAGTATTTT. Its translation: CASSLSSGTDTQYF.

The chain links TRBV6-6 to TRBJ1-1; no reliable D call. The CDR3 is made up of 12 amino acids. Trimming removed 0 bases at V and 6 bases at J, with 5 bases between. Germline V gene sequence: CDR1 MNHNY, CDR2 SVGAGI (reference sequence). CDR3 in amino acids: CASSYSQAEAFF. The CDR3 DNA reads TGTGCCAGCAGTTACTCCCAGGCTGAAGCTTTCTTT.

V is TRBV11-2 and J is TRBJ2-5; the D is unclear. This CDR3 has 14 amino acids. Deletions cut 2 bases from V and 3 bases from J, with 10 bases between. Germline V gene sequence: CDR1 SGHAT, CDR2 FQNNGV. This CDR3 is CASSLLAGEETQYF. The CDR3 DNA follows: TGTGCCAGCAGCTTACTGGCCGGAGAAGAGACCCAGTACTTC.

The J gene is TRBJ2-6, the V gene TRBV2, with TRBD1 matching 7 bases. The CDR3 is made up of 15 amino acids. Germline CDR1 is SNHLY and CDR2 is FYNNEI. The junction had 5 bases not matched to a gene; V was cut back by 7 bases and J by 2 bases. The CDR3 region is CASTPDRAGANVLTF. In nucleotides, the CDR3 is TGTGCCAGCACCCCAGACAGGGCTGGGGCCAACGTCCTGACTTTC.

This chain links TRBV7-9 with TRBJ2-1; D is perhaps TRBD2 (5 bases). The length of the CDR3 is 14 residues. V dropped 5 bases and J dropped 9 bases, with 17 bases sitting between them. The germline CDR1 and CDR2 sequences are SEHNR and FQNEAQ (reference sequence). The CDR3 region is CASSPGRVGSEQFF. For the CDR3, the DNA is TGTGCCAGCAGCCCTGGGCGGGTGGGCAGTGAGCAGTTCTTC.

CDR3 region: CASSARGGRNEKLFF. In nucleotides, the CDR3 is TGTGCCAGCAGTGCCAGAGGGGGCAGAAATGAAAAACTGTTTTTT. The chain has TRBV6-1 and TRBJ1-4, with TRBD1 matching over 7 bases. Germline CDR1 and CDR2: MNHNS and SASEGT. The CDR3 length is 15 residues. The V and J ends lost 4 bases and 5 bases, in that order; junction bases with no gene match: 7.

The genes are TRBV29-1 and TRBJ1-2; D is undetermined. V was pared by 7 bases and J by 1 base, with 10 bases between. This CDR3 region has 12 residues. CDR1 is SQVTM, CDR2 ANQGSEA, per germline. CDR3 sequence: CSALDFNYGYTF. The CDR3 region has the DNA TGCAGCGCTCTAGATTTTAACTATGGCTACACCTTC.

The chain recombines TRBV9 with TRBJ2-1, with 11 bases that match TRBD2. Germline-derived CDR1 and CDR2 are SGDLS and YYNGEE. CDR3 length equals 15 residues. The junction had 10 bases not matched to a gene; V was cut back by 5 bases and J by 9 bases. The CDR3 is CASSLIAGGPGEQFF. CDR3 nucleotides: TGTGCCAGCAGTCTAATAGCGGGAGGGCCGGGTGAGCAGTTCTTC.

The J gene is TRBJ1-5, the V gene TRBV30; 7 bases fit TRBD1. The CDR3 runs to 15 residues. Germline CDR1 reads GTSNPN; CDR2 reads SVGIG (reference sequence). V was clipped by 1 base and J by 4 bases; unmatched bases: 7. DNA of the CDR3: TGTGCCTGGAGTGCACCGACAGGGCATAATCAGCCCCAGCATTTT. It encodes CAWSAPTGHNQPQHF. Filled out from reference TRBV30 and TRBJ1-5, the complete variable domain reads SQTIHQWPATLVQPVGSPLSLECTVEGTSNPNLYWYRQAAGRGLQLLFYSVGIGQISSEVPQNLSASRPQDRQFILSSKKLLLSDSGFYLCAWSAPTGHNQPQHFGDGTRLSIL.

The V call is TRBV4-1, the J call TRBJ2-7; 7 bases match TRBD2. With V trimmed by 0 bases and J by 5 bases, 7 bases remained unmatched. This CDR3 is 15 amino acids long. Germline CDR1 is MGHRA and CDR2 is YSYEKL. The CDR3, as DNA: TGCGCCAGCAGCCAAGAGGGGGGGGGTCTCGACGAGCAGTACTTC. It specifies CASSQEGGGLDEQYF.

CDR3 in amino acids: CASSLTGNEQYF. CDR3 sequence (DNA): TGTGCCAGCAGCCTGACAGGAAACGAGCAGTACTTC. This chain joins TRBV5-7 and TRBJ2-7, with a tentative D call TRBD1 (6 bases). TRBV5-7 has ORF status, its function being uncertain. V gave up 4 bases and J gave up 5 bases, with 10 bases separating them. The CDR3 is 12 amino acids.

The rearrangement joins TRBV4-2 to TRBJ2-4; 10 bases line up with TRBD2. The CDR3 loop spans 18 amino acids. Germline CDR1 LGHNA, CDR2 YNFKEQ. The V gene end was trimmed by 0 bases and the J gene end by 12 bases; junction bases not matched to a gene: 17. CDR3 amino acids: CASSQEVAQRGGERGQYF. The CDR3 coding sequence is TGTGCCAGCAGCCAAGAAGTAGCGCAGCGGGGGGGGGAAAGGGGTCAGTACTTC.

The gene calls are TRBV6-5 and TRBJ1-1; maybe TRBD1 (6 bases). Trimming stripped 0 bases from V and 4 bases from J, with 6 bases between. Per germline, CDR1 MNHEY and CDR2 SVGAGI. The CDR3 covers 13 residues. The CDR3: CASSYSDSTEAFF. The CDR3 nucleotides read TGTGCCAGCAGTTACTCGGACAGCACTGAAGCTTTCTTT.

The gene calls are TRBV7-8 and TRBJ1-5; the match to TRBD1 covers 9 bases. V trimming: 6 bases; J trimming: 6 bases; junction bases outside the gene matches: 18. The V gene's germline CDR1 is SGHVS and CDR2 FQNEAQ. The CDR3 contains 18 residues. For the CDR3, the DNA is TGTGCCAGCAGTCCTCCCTCCCGGGACAGGGTTTGGATTCAGCCCCAGCATTTT. Its translation is CASSPPSRDRVWIQPQHF.

V gene TRBV15 combines with J gene TRBJ2-1, with TRBD1 matching 7 bases. The trim removed 0 bases at V and 4 bases at J, leaving 9 bases unmatched. There are 17 residues in the CDR3. Germline V gene data show CDR1 as LNHNV and CDR2 as YYDKDF (reference sequence). The CDR3 protein is CATSRDSRDRVYNEQFF. Written as DNA, the CDR3 is TGTGCCACCAGCAGAGATAGCCGGGACAGAGTTTACAATGAGCAGTTCTTC.

V and J are TRBV7-2 and TRBJ1-2; 9 nucleotides line up with TRBD1. The CDR3 is made up of 17 amino acids. After removal of 2 bases from V and 8 bases from J, the junction contained 15 bases not matched to a gene. The germline V gene has CDR1 SGHTA and CDR2 FQGNSA. Here the CDR3 DNA reads TGTGCCAGCAGCTTACCAGGACAGGGGAGAAGGAGTGCCGGCTACACCTTC. Its protein product is CASSLPGQGRRSAGYTF. Full variable domain (rest looked up from reference TRBV7-2 and TRBJ1-2): GAGVSQSPSNKVTEKGKDVELRCDPISGHTALYWYRQSLGQGLEFLIYFQGNSAPDKSGLPSDRFSAERTGGSVSTLTIQRTQQEDSAVYLCASSLPGQGRRSAGYTFGSGTRLTVV.

The chain has TRBV28 and TRBJ1-2; D unclear. This CDR3 is 15 amino acids long. Germline values: CDR1 MDHEN, CDR2 SYDVKM. Between the trimmed V and J ends, which lost 2 bases and 1 base, there was a span of 11 bases. CDR3 DNA sequence: TGTGCCAGCAGTTTACACAGCATTCTTAACTATGGCTACACCTTC. It encodes CASSLHSILNYGYTF.

This clone was detected only once. V and J are TRBV6-4 and TRBJ1-1; 8 bases align to TRBD1. V lost 0 bases, J lost 10 bases, and 13 bases stayed unmatched. The germline gives CDR1 MRHNA, CDR2 SNTAGT. This CDR3 spans 16 amino acids. This CDR3 reads CASSDSRSAGGLVAFF. DNA of the CDR3: TGTGCCAGCAGTGACTCGAGATCGGCAGGGGGCCTTGTAGCTTTCTTT.

This sequence joins TRBV21-1 and TRBJ2-7; the table assigns TRBD1, which was not confirmed against the DNA. TRBV21-1 is a listed pseudogene. This CDR3 is 14 amino acids long. The CDR3 sequence is CASSLPLGADEQYF. CDR3 bases: TGTGCCAGCAGCCTCCCCCTTGGGGCTGACGAGCAGTACTTC.

The genes are TRBV27 and TRBJ2-3, with 9 nucleotides matching TRBD2. This CDR3 comprises 15 residues. After removal of 1 base from V and 1 base from J, the junction contained 0 bases not matched to a gene. The germline V gene encodes CDR1 MNHEY and CDR2 SMNVEV (reference sequence). Here the CDR3 reads CASSLLAGGTDTQYF. CDR3 coding DNA: TGTGCCAGCAGTTTATTAGCGGGGGGCACAGATACGCAGTATTTT.

This clone was detected only once. This chain connects TRBV30 to TRBJ1-5; D gene uncertain. This CDR3 is 13 amino acids long. CDR1 and CDR2 from the germline V gene are GTSNPN and SVGIG (reference sequence). Deletions cut 0 bases from V and 6 bases from J, with 9 bases between. CDR3 sequence (DNA): TGTGCCTGGAGTGTAGGCGGGATTCAGCCCCAGCATTTT. This sequence encodes CAWSVGGIQPQHF. The full variable domain, its missing parts supplied by reference TRBV30 and TRBJ1-5, is SQTIHQWPATLVQPVGSPLSLECTVEGTSNPNLYWYRQAAGRGLQLLFYSVGIGQISSEVPQNLSASRPQDRQFILSSKKLLLSDSGFYLCAWSVGGIQPQHFGDGTRLSIL.

This chain joins TRBV19 and TRBJ1-2; 10 nucleotides agree with TRBD1. V trimming: 10 bases; J trimming: 5 bases; junction bases outside the gene matches: 7. Germline V gives CDR1 LNHDA, CDR2 SQIVND (reference sequence). The CDR3 runs 13 residues. CDR3 sequence (DNA): TGTGCCACCCGGACAGGGGGTTATTATGGCTACACCTTC. The encoded protein is CATRTGGYYGYTF.

The J gene is TRBJ1-6, the V gene TRBV9; D may be TRBD1 (6 bases). V lost 4 bases, J lost 7 bases, and 12 bases lay in between. CDR3 size: 14 residues. Germline CDR1 and CDR2: SGDLS and YYNGEE. DNA for the CDR3: TGTGCCAGCAGCCTGGGAGGGGGAAATTCACCCCTCCACTTT. Protein sequence: CASSLGGGNSPLHF. Based on the CDR3 plus reference TRBV9 and TRBJ1-6, the full variable domain is DSGVTQTPKHLITATGQRVTLRCSPRSGDLSVYWYQQSLDQGLQFLIQYYNGEERAKGNILERFSAQQFPDLHSELNLSSLELGDSALYFCASSLGGGNSPLHFGNGTRLTVT.